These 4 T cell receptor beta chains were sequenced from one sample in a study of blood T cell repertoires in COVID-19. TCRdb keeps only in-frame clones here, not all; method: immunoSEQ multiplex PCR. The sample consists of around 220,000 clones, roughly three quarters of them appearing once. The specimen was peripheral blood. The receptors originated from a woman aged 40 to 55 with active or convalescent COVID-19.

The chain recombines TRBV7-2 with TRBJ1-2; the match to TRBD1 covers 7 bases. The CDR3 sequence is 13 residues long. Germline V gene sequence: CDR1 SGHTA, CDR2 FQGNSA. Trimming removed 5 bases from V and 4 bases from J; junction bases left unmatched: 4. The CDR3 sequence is CASSPRGLYGYTF. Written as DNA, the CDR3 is TGTGCCAGCAGCCCGAGGGGGCTCTATGGCTACACCTTC.

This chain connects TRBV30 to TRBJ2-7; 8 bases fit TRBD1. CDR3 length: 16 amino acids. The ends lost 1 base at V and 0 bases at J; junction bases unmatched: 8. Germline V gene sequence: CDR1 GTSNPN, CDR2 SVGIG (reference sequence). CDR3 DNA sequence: TGTGCCTGGAGTGCTGCCAGGACAGGGCTCTCCTACGAGCAGTACTTC. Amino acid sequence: CAWSAARTGLSYEQYF. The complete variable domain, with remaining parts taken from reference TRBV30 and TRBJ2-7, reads SQTIHQWPATLVQPVGSPLSLECTVEGTSNPNLYWYRQAAGRGLQLLFYSVGIGQISSEVPQNLSASRPQDRQFILSSKKLLLSDSGFYLCAWSAARTGLSYEQYFGPGTRLTVT.

In nucleotides, the CDR3 is TGTGCCAGTCAGCCGGGGCTAGCGGGGATCACAGATACGCAGTATTTT. This translates into CASQPGLAGITDTQYF. The rearrangement uses TRBV5-4 and TRBJ2-3; 9 bases line up with TRBD2. V lost 8 bases and J lost 2; bases outside the gene matches: 12. CDR3 size: 16 residues. Germline CDR1 reads SGHNT; CDR2 reads YYREEE (reference sequence). The variable domain in full, completed from reference TRBV5-4 and TRBJ2-3, reads ETGVTQSPTHLIKTRGQQVTLRCSSQSGHNTVSWYQQALGQGPQFIFQYYREEENGRGNFPPRFSGLQFPNYSSELNVNALELDDSALYLCASQPGLAGITDTQYFGPGTRLTVL.

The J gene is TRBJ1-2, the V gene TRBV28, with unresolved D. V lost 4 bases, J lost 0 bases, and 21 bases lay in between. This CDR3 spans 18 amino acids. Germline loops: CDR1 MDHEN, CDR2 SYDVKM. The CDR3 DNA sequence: TGTGCCAGCAGTTATTATATGGCTCATGATTCAGCTAACTATGGCTACACCTTC. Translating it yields CASSYYMAHDSANYGYTF.